This is a list of T cell receptor beta chains from one sample in a study of identical twins. TCRdb recomputed calls from the 5' RACE reads with MiXCR, one row per CDR3 protein. Of some 730,000 distinct CDR3 sequences listed, 18% are singletons. These data are also associated with another study on T cells expressing NK-cell markers.

What was sequenced was PBMCs. All receptors come from a woman under 30 in good health. Each CDR3 is given with its conserved first and last residue.

j_call v_call cdr3_aa
TRBJ1-1 TRBV20-1 CSATLNRGRTEAFF
TRBJ1-1 TRBV5-5 CASSSQGREAFF
TRBJ2-3 TRBV10-2 CASGVADTQYF
TRBJ2-7 TRBV6-2/TRBV6-3 CASSYGIYEQYF
TRBJ2-5 TRBV10-3 CATGRGRASETQYF
TRBJ2-1 TRBV14 CASSRDRGTPPFF
TRBJ2-5 TRBV28 CASSGFATVPTEETQYF
TRBJ1-1 TRBV12-3/TRBV12-4 CASSLRQAEAFF
TRBJ2-5 TRBV6-2/TRBV6-3 CASRGTSGVQTQYF
TRBJ2-7 TRBV20-1 CSAGTVSYEQYF
TRBJ2-3 TRBV7-3 CASSSTSGANTQYF
TRBJ2-4 TRBV20-1 CSARAPGVAKNIQYF
TRBJ1-2 TRBV5-1 CASSLDGGEGGYTF
TRBJ2-7 TRBV2 CASSPYAGQGPYEQYF
TRBJ1-2 TRBV10-3 CAISEKGGYGYTF
TRBJ1-2 TRBV6-2/TRBV6-3 CASSFIQGSNYGYTF
TRBJ2-7 TRBV20-1 CSAGVDGGRVSYEQYF
TRBJ2-3 TRBV20-1 CSARDIGAQYF
TRBJ2-5 TRBV29-1 CSVEEDLGTQYF
TRBJ2-2 TRBV5-1 CASSWDRLTGELFF
TRBJ2-7 TRBV9 CASSPKRGGYEQYF
TRBJ2-1 TRBV20-1 CSARVTSSPYNEQFF
TRBJ1-5 TRBV20-1 CSARAQTDGSNQPQHF
TRBJ2-1 TRBV7-8 CASSPGLAGGGPYNEQFF
TRBJ1-1 TRBV20-1 CSAPDPGYKLGAEAFF
TRBJ2-7 TRBV15 CATSRRAGAYEQYF
TRBJ2-5 TRBV7-8 CASSSNQGETQYF
TRBJ2-7 TRBV6-1 CASSVRATNSYEQYF
TRBJ1-5 TRBV4-3 CASSTDRDQPQHF
TRBJ2-7 TRBV27 CASKSSGAWEQYF
TRBJ2-6 TRBV20-1 CSARDPDSGANVLTF
TRBJ2-7 TRBV6-1 CVSHRDPSSYEQYF
TRBJ2-7 TRBV7-2 CASSLLASSTYEQYF
TRBJ2-7 TRBV7-9 CASSLVVGPNEQYF
TRBJ1-5 TRBV7-2 CASSFSGDQPQHF
TRBJ1-2 TRBV28 CASSLYSGSGNGYTF
TRBJ2-3 TRBV7-2 CASREGLVNTQYF
TRBJ1-4 TRBV14 CASSQSGEGEKLFF
TRBJ1-5 TRBV10-3 CAISPGQGSNQPQHF
TRBJ1-1 TRBV9 CASSGHKNTEAFF
TRBJ1-4 TRBV6-1 CASSRPGTGTEKLFF
TRBJ2-1 TRBV5-6 CASGFPGLAGRWGFF
TRBJ2-7 TRBV6-5 CASSYRGGSTLDEQYF
TRBJ2-7 TRBV12-3/TRBV12-4 CASRRGSSYEQYF
TRBJ2-7 TRBV12-3/TRBV12-4 CASSAGLAGGYEQYF
TRBJ2-2 TRBV5-1 CASSADRGYTGELFF
TRBJ2-3 TRBV12-3/TRBV12-4 CASSFGFPQGTQYF
TRBJ2-5 TRBV12-3/TRBV12-4 CASSFRDPQETQYF
TRBJ1-1 TRBV4-2 CASSQELPGRTEAFF
TRBJ2-5 TRBV15 CATSGEQGATKTQYF
TRBJ1-1 TRBV5-1 CASSLQGGSEAFF
TRBJ2-3 TRBV12-3/TRBV12-4 CASSTPVGPTDTQYF